Below are 17 T cell receptor beta chains sequenced from a single sample in a study of T cell clonotyping in hematopoietic cell transplantation. Data came from immunoSEQ multiplex PCR; TCRdb stores just in-frame clones and leaves some out. The sample includes a few thousand clones, 70% to 90% of them seen just once. Source: peripheral blood mononuclear cells, taken 180 days after allogeneic stem cell transplant. These receptors originate from a male patient between 60 and 69 years old who had an allogeneic stem cell transplant from an unrelated donor, so T cells may come from the graft donor. Some clones in this sample may be carry-over from other donors' samples.

The chain combines TRBV7-2 with TRBJ1-2, with D perhaps TRBD1 (6 bases). Germline V gene sequence: CDR1 SGHTA, CDR2 FQGNSA. Trimming left V 1 base short and J 4 bases short, with 13 bases between. The length of the CDR3 is 15 residues. CDR3 coding DNA: TGTGCCAGCAGCTTAGATTACAGGGATATCTATGGCTACACCTTC. Amino acids: CASSLDYRDIYGYTF.

The chain links TRBV2 to TRBJ2-1, with 7 bases fitting TRBD2. The CDR3 covers 15 residues. From germline, CDR1 is SNHLY and CDR2 FYNNEI. Unmatched junction bases numbered 6, after V lost 6 bases and J lost 1 base. The CDR3 region is CASSALAVSYNEQFF. Here the CDR3 DNA reads TGTGCCAGCAGCGCTCTAGCGGTTTCCTACAATGAGCAGTTCTTC.

In DNA, the CDR3 is TGCGCCAGCCGTACAGGGACTCAGGGTTATGGCTACACCTTC. Translating gives CASRTGTQGYGYTF. V gene TRBV5-1 combines with J gene TRBJ1-2, with D maybe TRBD1 (6 bases). This CDR3 is 14 amino acids long. The germline gives CDR1 SGHRS, CDR2 YFSETQ. Trimming shortened V by 7 bases and J by 5 bases, and 18 bases separated the two germline ends.

This clone was counted between two and nine times. The chain couples TRBV19 to TRBJ2-7; D remains ambiguous. Per the germline V gene, CDR1 is LNHDA and CDR2 is SQIVND (reference sequence). This CDR3 spans 11 amino acids. With 6 bases removed from V and 4 bases from J, the gap between germline ends came to 7 bases. The chain's CDR3 is CASSVGYEQYF. Written as DNA, the CDR3 is TGTGCCAGTAGCGTGGGTTACGAGCAGTACTTC.

This chain's CDR3 is CATSRDRGGGSYGYTF. The CDR3 region has the DNA TGTGCCACCAGCAGAGATCGTGGCGGGGGGAGTTATGGCTACACCTTC. The chain carries TRBV15 and TRBJ1-2, with D perhaps TRBD1 (5 bases). Trimming pared 0 bases from V and 5 bases from J, leaving 16 bases between. CDR1 LNHNV and CDR2 YYDKDF come from the germline V gene (reference sequence). The CDR3 runs to 16 residues.

This clone has a handful of counts. The gene calls are TRBV4-1 and TRBJ2-3; D might be TRBD2 (6 bases). This CDR3 spans 13 amino acids. The germline V gene encodes CDR1 MGHRA and CDR2 YSYEKL. Between the trimmed V and J ends, which lost 3 bases and 6 bases, there was a span of 10 bases. The CDR3 is CASSHPSVDTQYF. In nucleotides, the CDR3 is TGCGCCAGCAGCCACCCTAGCGTGGATACGCAGTATTTT.

CDR3 sequence (DNA): TGTGCCAGCAGCCAACTCCCCGGGCGGACCACCTACGAGCAGTACTTC. Protein product: CASSQLPGRTTYEQYF. The chain couples TRBV6-6 to TRBJ2-7, with D hard to call. V gave up 6 bases and J gave up 2 bases, with 20 bases separating them. The CDR3 length is 16 residues. Germline CDR1 and CDR2: MNHNY and SVGAGI (reference sequence).

The genes are TRBV28 and TRBJ2-1, with D maybe TRBD2 (5 bases). Trimming left V 8 bases short and J 5 bases short, with 7 bases between. CDR1 and CDR2 from the germline V gene are MDHEN and SYDVKM. The CDR3 sequence is 11 residues long. The DNA of the CDR3 is TGTGCCAGCGGCGGGCACAATGAGCAGTTCTTC. Encoded protein: CASGGHNEQFF. Combining the CDR3 with reference TRBV28 and TRBJ2-1 gives the whole variable domain DVKVTQSSRYLVKRTGEKVFLECVQDMDHENMFWYRQDPGLGLRLIYFSYDVKMKEKGDIPEGYSVSREKKERFSLILESASTNQTSMYLCASGGHNEQFFGPGTRLTVL.

As DNA, the CDR3 is TGCAGCGTTGACTCGGGGGCCGGGGAGCTGTTTTTT. As protein: CSVDSGAGELFF. V gene TRBV29-1 combines with J gene TRBJ2-2; a possible D gene is TRBD2 (6 bases). The ends were cut back, 3 bases at V and 6 bases at J, with 8 bases in the middle. The CDR3 covers 12 residues. CDR1 SQVTM and CDR2 ANQGSEA come from the germline V gene.

The chain recombines TRBV4-3 with TRBJ1-1, with D perhaps TRBD1 (5 bases). The CDR3 length is 14 residues. V was shortened by 4 bases and J by 4 bases, with 13 bases between the two germline ends. Germline V lookup: CDR1 LGHNA, CDR2 YSLEER. CDR3 residues: CASSRTGEGTEAFF. As DNA, the CDR3 is TGCGCCAGCAGCCGTACGGGGGAGGGCACTGAAGCTTTCTTT.

This clone occurred once. The J gene is TRBJ1-5, the V gene TRBV25-1; possible D gene TRBD1, 6 bases. This CDR3 is 17 amino acids long. CDR1 and CDR2 (germline): MGHDK, SYGVNS. Trimming took off 1 base at V and 3 bases at J, with 16 bases between the two ends. Here the CDR3 reads CASSESGEGVYNQPQHF. CDR3 coding DNA: TGTGCCAGCAGTGAATCAGGGGAGGGCGTTTACAATCAGCCCCAGCATTTT.

This sequence joins TRBV7-9 and TRBJ1-2; 7 positions match TRBD1. Looked up from germline, CDR1 is SEHNR and CDR2 is FQNEAQ (reference sequence). Trimming removed 5 bases from V and 8 bases from J; junction bases left unmatched: 8. The CDR3 loop spans 13 amino acids. The CDR3 loop reads CASSLFQGGGYTF. The CDR3 DNA is TGTGCCAGCAGCCTGTTTCAGGGGGGAGGCTACACCTTC.

This sequence joins TRBV27 and TRBJ1-2, with D maybe TRBD1 (5 bases). This CDR3 has 15 amino acids. The germline V and J ends were trimmed by 1 base and 0 bases, with 9 bases remaining between them. Per germline, CDR1 MNHEY and CDR2 SMNVEV (reference sequence). In DNA form, the CDR3 reads TGTGCCAGCAGTTTATTTCAGGGAACTAACTATGGCTACACCTTC. As protein: CASSLFQGTNYGYTF.

The table lists this clone with a few counts. The chain is built from TRBV14 and TRBJ2-7; D not certain. Germline V gene sequence: CDR1 SGHDN, CDR2 FVKESK. The CDR3 has 12 residues. V lost 3 bases to trimming and J lost 5 bases, with 8 bases between them. CDR3 loop: CASSHYGDEQYF. The CDR3 nucleotides are TGTGCCAGCAGCCATTACGGCGACGAGCAGTACTTC. Filled out from reference TRBV14 and TRBJ2-7, the complete variable domain reads EAGVTQFPSHSVIEKGQTVTLRCDPISGHDNLYWYRRVMGKEIKFLLHFVKESKQDESGMPNNRFLAERTGGTYSTLKVQPAELEDSGVYFCASSHYGDEQYFGPGTRLTVT.

The chain uses TRBV6-5 and TRBJ1-2; D is undetermined. Trimming removed 6 bases from V and 0 bases from J, with 8 bases in between. The CDR3 loop spans 13 amino acids. The germline V gene encodes CDR1 MNHEY and CDR2 SVGAGI. CDR3 bases: TGTGCCAGCAGACCCACCACTAACTATGGCTACACCTTC. Its protein product is CASRPTTNYGYTF.

This clone has just one count. The chain combines TRBV4-3 with TRBJ2-5; TRBD1 matches at 8 bases. The V gene end was trimmed by 4 bases and the J gene end by 2 bases; junction bases not matched to a gene: 6. The CDR3 sequence is 15 residues long. Germline values: CDR1 LGHNA, CDR2 YSLEER. DNA of the CDR3: TGCGCCAGCAGCCCGGGACAGGCCTCACAAGAGACCCAGTACTTC. Translation: CASSPGQASQETQYF.

The genes are TRBV7-2 and TRBJ2-3; a possible D gene is TRBD2 (5 bases). The CDR3 spans 15 residues. CDR1 SGHTA and CDR2 FQGNSA come from the germline V gene. V lost 2 bases, J lost 3 bases, and 12 bases lay in between. This CDR3 is CASSLRNPGTDTQYF. DNA of the CDR3: TGTGCCAGCAGCTTAAGGAATCCGGGAACAGATACGCAGTATTTT.